The 13 T cell receptor beta chains presented below share a single source sample, sequenced in a study of radiotherapy plus CTLA-4 blockade in lung cancer. Measured with immunoSEQ multiplex PCR; TCRdb has only the in-frame clones, and not every one. The sample has around 80,000 clones; 74% are singletons. Material: peripheral blood, obtained from a patient treated with radiotherapy plus ipilimumab. These receptors came from a human donor with non-small cell lung cancer whose response to radiotherapy plus ipilimumab could not be evaluated.

The V and J genes are TRBV9 and TRBJ2-7; D is unresolved. The CDR3 is made up of 15 amino acids. Germline V gene lookup returns CDR1 SGDLS and CDR2 YYNGEE. The V and J ends lost 1 base and 0 bases respectively, with 11 bases between them. The CDR3 bases are TGTGCCAGCAGCGTAAACCCGCTAAGCTCCTACGAGCAGTACTTC. Residues: CASSVNPLSSYEQYF.

The rearrangement joins TRBV19 to TRBJ2-7; TRBD1 matches at 8 bases. Germline CDR1 LNHDA, CDR2 SQIVND (reference sequence). Germline trimming cut 6 bases from V and 1 base from J; bases unmatched to any gene: 8. This CDR3 has 15 residues. CDR3 amino acids: CASRISTGESYEQYF. CDR3 coding DNA: TGTGCCAGTAGGATTTCGACAGGGGAATCCTACGAGCAGTACTTC.

The chain employs TRBV28 and TRBJ2-7; TRBD1 matches 7 bases. With 6 bases clipped from V and 0 bases from J, the junction kept 5 bases outside the gene matches. This CDR3 is built from 14 residues. CDR1 MDHEN and CDR2 SYDVKM come from the germline V gene. CDR3 DNA sequence: TGTGCCAGCAGGGATACAGGGGTCTCCTACGAGCAGTACTTC. It codes for CASRDTGVSYEQYF.

The gene calls are TRBV25-1 and TRBJ2-5; tentative D call: TRBD1 (5 bases). The ends were cut back, 3 bases at V and 1 base at J, with 12 bases in the middle. The CDR3 spans 15 residues. Germline V gene lookup returns CDR1 MGHDK and CDR2 SYGVNS. The CDR3 DNA sequence: TGTGCCAGCAGTGACCCAGGGATTTTCCAAGAGACCCAGTACTTC. This encodes CASSDPGIFQETQYF.

The chain couples TRBV4-1 to TRBJ2-4, with D perhaps matching TRBD2 (7 bases). The CDR3 runs 16 residues. Between the trimmed V and J ends, which lost 0 bases and 6 bases, there was a span of 15 bases. The germline CDR1 and CDR2 sequences are MGHRA and YSYEKL. Here the CDR3 DNA reads TGCGCCAGCAGCCAAGATTGGCGGGGGCGGGCAAACATTCAGTACTTC. This encodes CASSQDWRGRANIQYF.

The rearrangement links TRBV4-3 to TRBJ2-1; D ambiguous. Germline values: CDR1 LGHNA, CDR2 YSLEER. Trimming stripped 4 bases from V and 4 bases from J, with 8 bases between. The CDR3 is made up of 13 amino acids. The CDR3 DNA follows: TGCGCCAGCAGCCCTAGACCATACAATGAGCAGTTCTTC. Protein sequence: CASSPRPYNEQFF.

The rearrangement joins TRBV19 to TRBJ2-7; D gene ambiguous. Germline V gives CDR1 LNHDA, CDR2 SQIVND (reference sequence). V was pared by 4 bases and J by 6 bases, with 10 bases between. This CDR3 region has 12 residues. CDR3 protein: CASSNVAGEQYF. In DNA form, the CDR3 reads TGTGCCAGTAGTAATGTGGCAGGCGAGCAGTACTTC.

The V and J genes are TRBV28 and TRBJ2-7, with D possibly matching TRBD2 (6 bases). CDR1 and CDR2 (germline): MDHEN, SYDVKM. Trimming cost V 5 bases and J 3 bases, with 14 bases left between them. The CDR3 consists of 14 residues. CDR3 nucleotides: TGTGCCAGCAGTACATCCCGGGAGATCTACGAGCAGTACTTC. This codes for CASSTSREIYEQYF.

This clone appeared a single time. The gene calls are TRBV18 and TRBJ2-5; D uncertain. This CDR3 comprises 13 residues. The V gene's germline CDR1 is KGHSH and CDR2 LQKENI. Trimming shortened V by 3 bases and J by 4 bases, and 9 bases separated the two germline ends. CDR3 DNA sequence: TGTGCCAGCTCACCGGCCCTCGCAGAGACCCAGTACTTC. Its protein is CASSPALAETQYF.

The chain uses TRBV11-2 and TRBJ1-2, with 7 bases that match TRBD1. V shed 0 bases and J 3 bases; nucleotides not matched to a gene: 7. Germline V lookup: CDR1 SGHAT, CDR2 FQNNGV. The CDR3 is 16 amino acids. The CDR3 DNA reads TGTGCCAGCAGCTTAGACTCATGGACAGGCCACTATGGCTACACCTTC. Amino acids: CASSLDSWTGHYGYTF.

In its sample, this clone was seen once. The V gene is TRBV6-5, the J gene TRBJ2-7; 7 bases fit TRBD1. CDR1 and CDR2 (germline): MNHEY, SVGAGI. V lost 6 bases, J lost 3 bases, and 5 bases stayed unmatched. The CDR3 contains 13 residues. CDR3 amino acids: CASSAGTVYEQYF. The CDR3 DNA sequence: TGTGCCAGCAGCGCCGGGACAGTCTACGAGCAGTACTTC.

The chain uses TRBV2 and TRBJ1-6, with unresolved D. CDR1 is SNHLY, CDR2 FYNNEI, per germline. V lost 5 bases to trimming and J lost 7 bases, with 15 bases between them. The CDR3 covers 15 residues. The chain's CDR3 is CASSSLGPRNSPLHF. DNA for the CDR3: TGTGCCAGCAGTAGTCTCGGTCCGCGGAATTCACCCCTCCACTTT.

The CDR3 DNA reads TGTGCCAGTAGCCCATGGGGGGGGAGCAATCAGCCCCAGCATTTT. The encoded protein is CASSPWGGSNQPQHF. The genes are TRBV19 and TRBJ1-5; possibly TRBD1 for D (5 bases). The V end lost 6 bases, the J end lost 1 base, and 13 bases lay between the germline ends. The CDR3 is 15 residues long. Germline values: CDR1 LNHDA, CDR2 SQIVND (reference sequence).